Presented here are 8 T cell receptor beta chains from one specimen sequenced in a study of immune characterization of retroperitoneal liposarcoma. TCRdb fed the PCR reads into MiXCR, producing one record per CDR3 protein. The data contain 9,500 or so distinct CDR3 sequences, around 26% of them singletons. Material: tumor tissue. These receptors originate from a male donor with retroperitoneal liposarcoma.

Details on this clonotype: The missing conserved phenylalanine or tryptophan at the end of this CDR3 makes a read error likely. The DNA is omitted, as the CDR3 cannot be located on it reliably, and the CDR3 follows TCRdb's listing. The genes are TRBV28 and TRBJ2-5; the table's D call, TRBD2, has no DNA check behind it. The CDR3 is 12 amino acids in total, end residues counted. The germline CDR1 and CDR2 sequences are MDHEN and SYDVKM. CDR3 amino acids: CASSSSPGREFS.

Sample share makes this clonotype medium-sized (0.01 to 0.1%). The rearrangement uses TRBV7-6 and TRBJ1-2; D call uncertain. Trimming removed 1 base at V and 4 bases at J, with 10 bases between. Germline loops: CDR1 SGHVS, CDR2 FNYEAQ. The CDR3 runs 14 residues. CDR3 sequence (DNA): TGTGCCAGCAGCTTAGAGGCGGTAGGCTATGGCTACACCTTC. Translating gives CASSLEAVGYGYTF.

V gene TRBV6-5 combines with J gene TRBJ2-6, with D possibly TRBD2 on 6 matching bases. The CDR3 has 18 residues. Deletions cut 6 bases from V and 0 bases from J, with 18 bases between. Germline CDR1 and CDR2: MNHEY and SVGAGI. The CDR3 region has the DNA TGTGCCAGCAGCCTATCGGGACTCCAGAGCTCTGGGGCCAACGTCCTGACTTTC. Its protein is CASSLSGLQSSGANVLTF.

This clonotype occurred many times. The chain joins TRBV6-6 to TRBJ2-1; D may be TRBD1 (5 bases). The better agreement between TRBJ2-7 and the DNA end casts doubt on the J call. Germline-derived CDR1 and CDR2 are MNHNY and SVGAGI (reference sequence). There are 14 residues in the CDR3. The CDR3, as DNA: TGTGCCAGCAGTTACTCGGGGCCCCTGGACGAGCAGTACTTC. It is translated as CASSYSGPLDEQYF.

Relative to its sample, this clonotype is medium-sized. The rearrangement uses TRBV6-1 and TRBJ2-1; D not resolved. Per germline, CDR1 MNHNS and CDR2 SASEGT. The V end lost 6 bases, the J end lost 13 bases, and 19 bases lay between the germline ends. The CDR3 totals 13 residues. This chain's CDR3 is CASSWGIRETQFF. In nucleotides, the CDR3 is TGTGCCAGCAGCTGGGGTATCCGAGAGACCCAGTTCTTC.

This clonotype is medium-sized (0.01 to 0.1%) in the sample. V usage is TRBV7-9 and J usage is TRBJ2-5; D is possibly TRBD1 (5 bases). V lost 2 bases, J lost 11 bases, and 15 bases lay in between. There are 13 residues in the CDR3. In germline, CDR1 is SEHNR, CDR2 FQNEAQ (reference sequence). The CDR3 DNA follows: TGTGCCAGCAGCTTAAAGGGGAAAGCTGAGCAGTACTTC. Amino acids: CASSLKGKAEQYF. The full variable domain, rest sourced from reference TRBV7-9 and TRBJ2-5, is DTGVSQNPRHKITKRGQNVTFRCDPISEHNRLYWYRQTLGQGPEFLTYFQNEAQLEKSRLLSDRFSAERPKGSFSTLEIQRTEQGDSAMYLCASSLKGKAEQYFGPGTRLLVL.

The genes are TRBV12-3 or TRBV12-4 and TRBJ1-2; D is possibly TRBD1 (6 bases). The CDR3 is 15 residues long. Trimming took off 5 bases at V and 5 bases at J, with 18 bases between the two ends. In DNA form, the CDR3 reads TGTGCCAGCAGTCTACGGGACACCGTCCTTTATGGCTACACCTTC. Its protein is CASSLRDTVLYGYTF.

The J gene is TRBJ2-5, the V gene TRBV4-1, with unresolved D. The DNA end is a closer match to TRBJ2-1, so the J assignment may be wrong. The V gene's germline CDR1 is MGHRA and CDR2 YSYEKL. CDR3 size: 13 residues. The CDR3 nucleotides read TGCGCCAGCAGCCAAGTAGGAAACTACGAGCAGTTCTTC. Protein sequence: CASSQVGNYEQFF.